Listed below are T cell receptor beta chains from one sample, sequenced in a study of cytomegalovirus exposure and HLA in healthy donors. Using immunoSEQ multiplex PCR, the repertoire was profiled, and TCRdb retains in-frame clones only, with some absent. The sample contains approximately 170,000 clones, approximately 80% of which appear only once. The sequenced material came from PBMCs. These receptors originate from a boy aged 2 to 9 in good health and CMV-seronegative. The CDR3 runs from the conserved cysteine through the conserved F or W. A D gene is named only where the DNA matches it firmly.

- | TRBJ2-3 | TRBV11-2 | CASSLGTTSTDTQYF | TGTGCCAGCAGCTTAGGGACTACTAGCACAGATACGCAGTATTTT
TRBD2 | TRBJ2-2 | TRBV9 | CASSLMSLAGATGELFF | TGTGCCAGCAGCTTGATGAGTCTAGCGGGAGCCACCGGGGAGCTGTTTTTT
TRBD1 | TRBJ1-6 | TRBV7-2 | CASSTYRGPSSPLHF | TGTGCCAGCAGCACCTACAGGGGGCCCAGTTCACCCCTCCACTTT
TRBD2 | TRBJ2-5 | TRBV29-1 | CSVEWTSGGWETQYF | TGCAGCGTGGAATGGACTAGCGGGGGATGGGAGACCCAGTACTTC
TRBD1 | TRBJ1-1 | TRBV5-1 | CASSLTGDTEAFF | TGCGCCAGCAGCTTGACAGGGGACACTGAAGCTTTCTTT
TRBD2 | TRBJ2-7 | TRBV11-2 | CASSPKERLADIYEQYF | TGTGCCAGCAGCCCTAAGGAACGACTAGCGGATATCTACGAGCAGTACTTC
- | TRBJ2-7 | TRBV5-1 | CASSLELQTYEQYF | TGCGCCAGCAGCTTGGAATTACAGACCTACGAGCAGTACTTC
TRBD1 | TRBJ1-2 | TRBV15 | CATSLRPLQGGGGYTF | TGTGCCACCAGCTTACGACCGTTACAGGGGGGTGGAGGCTACACCTTC
TRBD1 | TRBJ2-7 | TRBV5-1 | CASSFGQAYEQYF | TGCGCCAGCAGCTTCGGACAGGCCTACGAGCAGTACTTC
- | TRBJ1-1 | TRBV4-3 | CASSQEPLGGKEAFF | TGCGCCAGCAGCCAAGAACCCTTGGGGGGTAAGGAAGCTTTCTTT
TRBD2 | TRBJ2-1 | TRBV29-1 | CSVCTSGTINEQFF | TGCAGCGTATGTACTAGCGGGACTATCAATGAGCAGTTCTTC
TRBD2 | TRBJ2-1 | TRBV5-6 | CASSLPGLAGVGQFF | TGTGCCAGCAGCCTACCGGGACTAGCGGGAGTCGGTCAGTTCTTC
TRBD2 | TRBJ2-7 | TRBV13 | CASSFRTSGNLEQYF | TGTGCCAGCAGCTTTCGGACTAGCGGGAATCTCGAGCAGTACTTC